Below, 5 T cell receptor beta chains from the same sample are listed, as sequenced in a study of cytomegalovirus exposure and HLA in healthy donors. 60 Vbeta and 13 Jbeta primers were used in PCR. The repertoire was sequenced with immunoSEQ multiplex PCR; TCRdb's copy has only in-frame clones and lacks some. Counted here are approximately 100,000 clones, 75% occurring once; the ten biggest clones make up 2% to 3%. Sequencing was carried out using PBMCs. Every receptor here comes from a man aged 40-49 years in good health and CMV-seronegative.

This rearrangement joins TRBV6-6 to TRBJ2-1; D gene ambiguous. Germline-derived CDR1 and CDR2 are MNHNY and SVGAGI (reference sequence). The CDR3 covers 14 residues. V was cut by 8 bases and J by 0 bases, with 11 bases left in between. The CDR3 is CASGPEFSYNEQFF. In DNA, the CDR3 is TGTGCCAGCGGTCCAGAATTCTCCTACAATGAGCAGTTCTTC.

This clone was observed a handful of times. This chain joins TRBV6-1 and TRBJ1-5; 7 bases match TRBD1. Germline V gene sequence: CDR1 MNHNS, CDR2 SASEGT. The CDR3 runs 15 residues. Losses at the gene ends were 4 bases for V and 4 bases for J; bases not matched to a gene: 7. The CDR3 here is CASSGGTDFNQPQHF. CDR3 coding DNA: TGTGCCAGCAGTGGAGGGACAGATTTTAATCAGCCCCAGCATTTT.

As for this clone: Distinct nucleotide sequences in the sample also encode this CDR3. DNA for the CDR3: TGTGCCAGCAGCCCTCGGACAGGGGTTAATGAAAAACTGTTTTTT. This encodes CASSPRTGVNEKLFF. V gene TRBV9 combines with J gene TRBJ1-4; TRBD1 agrees at 9 bases. Germline V CDR1 and CDR2: SGDLS, YYNGEE. The CDR3 loop spans 15 amino acids. Unmatched junction bases numbered 5, after V lost 4 bases and J lost 4 bases.

The chain employs TRBV5-4 and TRBJ2-7, with D perhaps TRBD2 (6 bases). The CDR3 has 14 amino acids. Looked up from germline, CDR1 is SGHNT and CDR2 is YYREEE (reference sequence). With 0 bases removed from V and 1 base from J, the gap between germline ends came to 8 bases. The CDR3 here is CASSLDRGSYEQYF. In nucleotides, the CDR3 is TGTGCCAGCAGCTTGGATCGGGGGTCCTACGAGCAGTACTTC.

The chain couples TRBV5-1 to TRBJ1-4; 11 positions match TRBD1. Germline V gene lookup returns CDR1 SGHRS and CDR2 YFSETQ. The CDR3 runs 15 residues. The ends lost 4 bases at V and 6 bases at J; junction bases unmatched: 5. CDR3 in amino acids: CASSPGQGADEKLFF. The CDR3, as DNA: TGCGCCAGCAGCCCCGGACAGGGGGCAGATGAAAAACTGTTTTTT.